A selection of T cell receptor beta chains follows, all from one sample in a study of blood T cell repertoires in COVID-19. Libraries were prepared by immunoSEQ multiplex PCR; TCRdb keeps only in-frame clonotypes and omits some of them. The sample lists about 99,000 clones; approximately 88% were seen once. Sequencing input: peripheral blood. All receptors come from a human donor in a cohort sampled during active COVID-19. Both conserved end residues are part of each CDR3. A D gene is named only where the DNA matches it firmly. Only part of the rows carry a size: once, few, many, or a class if the clone is expanded.

NA	TRBV4-2	NA	TRBJ1-1	CASSQEGQGSTEAFF	TGTGCCAGCAGCCAAGAGGGGCAGGGGAGCACTGAAGCTTTCTTT
NA	TRBV21-1	NA	TRBJ1-3	CARRDRLRSGNTIYF	TGTGCCAGGAGAGACAGGCTACGCTCTGGAAACACCATATATTTT
NA	TRBV2	NA	TRBJ2-3	CARAATTDTQYF	TGTGCCAGAGCGGCGACCACAGATACGCAGTATTTT
NA	TRBV28	NA	TRBJ1-5	CASSPRWQGNQPQHF	TGTGCCAGCAGTCCCCGGTGGCAGGGGAACCAGCCCCAGCATTTT
few	TRBV6-1	NA	TRBJ1-5	CASSESIGASQPQHF	TGTGCCAGCAGTGAGAGTATAGGGGCCAGTCAGCCCCAGCATTTT
NA	TRBV27	TRBD2	TRBJ2-3	CASSLLWGLVTSGRPTDTQYF	TGTGCCAGCAGTTTATTATGGGGCCTGGTGACTAGCGGGAGGCCCACAGATACGCAGTATTTT
NA	TRBV4-2	TRBD1	TRBJ2-5	CASSQYLDRGFQETQYF	TGTGCCAGCAGCCAATATTTGGACAGGGGATTCCAAGAGACCCAGTACTTC
few	TRBV2	NA	TRBJ1-3	CASSQTGYSGNTIYF	TGTGCCAGCAGTCAAACAGGTTACTCTGGAAACACCATATATTTT
NA	TRBV5-4	TRBD1	TRBJ1-4	CASSKTGTGGEKLFF	TGTGCCAGCAGCAAAACCGGGACAGGGGGCGAAAAACTGTTTTTT
NA	TRBV5-4	NA	TRBJ1-1	CASSSGIEAFF	TGTGCCAGCAGCTCCGGGATTGAAGCTTTCTTT
once	TRBV28	NA	TRBJ1-3	CASSQGQNTIYF	TGTGCCAGCAGTCAAGGACAAAACACCATATATTTT
NA	TRBV11-2	TRBD2	TRBJ2-1	CASSNRAGGSNEQFF	TGTGCCAGCAGCAACCGAGCGGGGGGGAGTAATGAGCAGTTCTTC
NA	TRBV27	TRBD1	TRBJ2-6	CASSFFLSETGGASGANVLTF	TGTGCCAGCAGTTTCTTTTTGAGCGAGACAGGGGGCGCATCTGGGGCCAACGTCCTGACTTTC
NA	TRBV4-1	NA	TRBJ1-2	CASSQARQLGHYGYTF	TGCGCCAGCAGCCAAGCGCGACAACTGGGCCACTATGGCTACACCTTC
NA	TRBV28	NA	TRBJ2-7	CASSLGLGTYEQYF	TGTGCCAGCAGTTTGGGACTTGGAACCTACGAGCAGTACTTC
once	TRBV5-4	TRBD2	TRBJ2-1	CASSSATSGRNEQFF	TGTGCCAGCAGCTCCGCGACTAGCGGGAGGAATGAGCAGTTCTTC
NA	TRBV24-1	TRBD1	TRBJ2-1	CATSDNRGRMNEQFF	TGTGCCACCAGTGACAACAGGGGGCGTATGAATGAGCAGTTCTTC
NA	TRBV20-1	NA	TRBJ1-2	CSAKSGGYTF	TGCAGTGCTAAATCAGGGGGCTACACCTTC
NA	TRBV2	TRBD2	TRBJ2-3	CASSIRRTSGDFTDTQYF	TGTGCCAGCAGTATCCGTCGGACTAGCGGGGACTTCACAGATACGCAGTATTTT
once	TRBV5-4	TRBD2	TRBJ2-3	CASSLKLGLAGSDTQYF	TGTGCCAGCAGCTTGAAATTGGGACTAGCGGGATCGGATACGCAGTATTTT
NA	TRBV13	NA	TRBJ2-1	CASSLRVPEQFF	TGTGCCAGCAGCCTCAGGGTCCCTGAGCAGTTCTTC
few	TRBV18	NA	TRBJ1-4	CASSPAINEKLFF	TGTGCCAGCTCACCAGCGATTAATGAAAAACTGTTTTTT
NA	TRBV28	TRBD1	TRBJ1-6	CASSYPGTGDGSPLHF	TGTGCCAGCAGTTACCCAGGGACAGGGGATGGTTCACCCCTCCACTTT
NA	TRBV4-1	NA	TRBJ2-7	CASSQGRQSYEQYF	TGCGCCAGCAGCCAGGGGCGGCAGAGCTACGAGCAGTACTTC
NA	TRBV5-1	NA	TRBJ1-6	CASSLGPGMNSPLHF	TGCGCCAGCAGCTTGGGGCCAGGGATGAATTCACCCCTCCACTTT
NA	TRBV19	NA	TRBJ1-4	CASSPRSPTNEKLFF	TGTGCCAGTAGTCCCCGGTCCCCAACTAATGAAAAACTGTTTTTT
NA	TRBV5-1	TRBD2	TRBJ2-2	CASSFAAGGTGELFF	TGCGCCAGCAGCTTTGCAGCGGGAGGAACCGGGGAGCTGTTTTTT
once	TRBV28	TRBD1	TRBJ1-2	CASSGQGPIGYTF	TGTGCCAGCAGTGGACAGGGGCCGATCGGCTACACCTTC
NA	TRBV9	TRBD2	TRBJ2-1	CASSVTSGPYNEQFF	TGTGCCAGCAGCGTGACTAGCGGGCCTTACAATGAGCAGTTCTTC
NA	TRBV6-6	NA	TRBJ1-2	CASRTSTVNYGYTF	TGTGCCAGCAGAACCAGTACAGTAAACTATGGCTACACCTTC
once	TRBV24-1	TRBD2	TRBJ2-1	CATSDLRTGGSYNEQFF	TGTGCCACCAGTGACTTAAGGACGGGGGGCTCCTACAATGAGCAGTTCTTC
NA	TRBV3-1/TRBV3-2	TRBD1	TRBJ2-3	CASSPTGIWTDTQYF	TGTGCCAGCAGCCCGACAGGGATATGGACAGATACGCAGTATTTT
NA	TRBV12-5	NA	TRBJ2-1	CASGFWGDEQFF	TGTGCTAGTGGTTTCTGGGGGGATGAGCAGTTCTTC
NA	TRBV10-3	TRBD2	TRBJ2-2	CAITQRGGPPNTGELFF	TGTGCCATCACCCAGCGGGGGGGCCCCCCGAACACCGGGGAGCTGTTTTTT
NA	TRBV24-1	TRBD1	TRBJ2-2	CATRSKTGSFGRTGELFF	TGTGCCACCAGATCAAAGACAGGGTCCTTCGGCCGCACCGGGGAGCTGTTTTTT
NA	TRBV7-9	NA	TRBJ1-1	CASSLDSQNTEAFF	TGTGCCAGCAGCTTAGACAGCCAGAACACTGAAGCTTTCTTT
NA	TRBV5-5	TRBD1	TRBJ2-1	CASSYGQGFYNEQFF	TGTGCCAGCAGCTATGGACAGGGCTTCTACAATGAGCAGTTCTTC
NA	TRBV6-5	NA	TRBJ2-7	CASSIYRDTYEQYF	TGTGCCAGCAGCATCTACAGGGATACCTACGAGCAGTACTTC
NA	TRBV5-4	TRBD1	TRBJ1-3	CASSGGGTGTRSGNTIYF	TGTGCCAGCAGCGGGGGCGGGACAGGGACTCGCTCTGGAAACACCATATATTTT
NA	TRBV7-2	NA	TRBJ2-5	CASSLVPGQETQYF	TGTGCCAGCAGCTTAGTCCCAGGACAAGAGACCCAGTACTTC
NA	TRBV18	NA	TRBJ1-4	CASSPQYLATNEKLFF	TGTGCCAGCTCACCACAATACCTAGCAACTAATGAAAAACTGTTTTTT
few	TRBV12-3/TRBV12-4	NA	TRBJ2-2	CASSTYTGELFF	TGTGCCAGCAGTACATACACCGGGGAGCTGTTTTTT
NA	TRBV29-1	TRBD1	TRBJ1-2	CSASTGGGGYTF	TGCAGCGCGTCGACAGGGGGAGGTGGCTACACCTTC
NA	TRBV11-3	TRBD1	TRBJ2-7	CASSLRGQGVNEQYF	TGTGCCAGCAGCTTAAGGGGACAGGGGGTCAACGAGCAGTACTTC
NA	TRBV27	NA	TRBJ2-1	CASSLSFSVRNNEQFF	TGTGCCAGCAGTTTATCATTTTCGGTCAGGAACAATGAGCAGTTCTTC
NA	TRBV28	TRBD2	TRBJ2-5	CASSPSGTQETQYF	TGTGCCAGCAGTCCTAGCGGGACACAAGAGACCCAGTACTTC
NA	TRBV7-9	TRBD2	TRBJ2-1	CASSLANIAGFSYNEQFF	TGTGCCAGCAGCTTAGCGAACATAGCGGGGTTCTCCTACAATGAGCAGTTCTTC
NA	TRBV28	NA	TRBJ1-5	CASSFVTASNQPQHF	TGTGCCAGCAGTTTTGTAACAGCTAGCAATCAGCCCCAGCATTTT
few	TRBV19	TRBD1	TRBJ1-5	CASTRQGVNQPQHF	TGTGCCAGTACCAGGCAGGGGGTTAATCAGCCCCAGCATTTT
once	TRBV5-8	NA	TRBJ1-2	CASSKGGLNYGYTF	TGTGCCAGCAGCAAAGGGGGTCTTAACTATGGCTACACCTTC
NA	TRBV19	NA	TRBJ1-2	CASSIGQSYYGYTF	TGTGCCAGTAGTATAGGACAGAGCTACTATGGCTACACCTTC
NA	TRBV3-1/TRBV3-2	TRBD1	TRBJ2-2	CASRSTGVTGELFF	TGTGCCAGCAGATCAACAGGGGTCACCGGGGAGCTGTTTTTT
NA	TRBV5-6	NA	TRBJ2-7	CASSLGVTAYEQYF	TGTGCCAGCAGCTTGGGAGTAACGGCCTACGAGCAGTACTTC
NA	TRBV5-1	NA	TRBJ2-7	CASPRTVSYEQYF	TGCGCCAGCCCGAGGACAGTCTCCTACGAGCAGTACTTC
few	TRBV7-8	TRBD1	TRBJ2-4	CASSIDRVFDIQYF	TGTGCCAGCAGCATCGACAGGGTATTTGACATTCAGTACTTC